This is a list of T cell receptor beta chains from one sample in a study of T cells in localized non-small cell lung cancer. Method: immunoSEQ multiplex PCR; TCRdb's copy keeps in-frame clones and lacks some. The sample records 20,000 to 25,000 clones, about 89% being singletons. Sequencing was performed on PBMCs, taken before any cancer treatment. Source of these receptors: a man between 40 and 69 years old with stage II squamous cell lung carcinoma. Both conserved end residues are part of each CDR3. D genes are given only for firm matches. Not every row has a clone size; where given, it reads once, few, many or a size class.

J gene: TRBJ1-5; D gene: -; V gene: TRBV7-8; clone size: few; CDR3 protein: CASSLGPPNNQPQHF; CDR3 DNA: TGTGCCAGCAGCCTAGGTCCTCCCAACAATCAGCCCCAGCATTTT
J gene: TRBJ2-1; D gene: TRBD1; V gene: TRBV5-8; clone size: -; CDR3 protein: CASSGETGDEQFF; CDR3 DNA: TGTGCCAGCAGCGGGGAGACAGGGGATGAGCAGTTCTTC
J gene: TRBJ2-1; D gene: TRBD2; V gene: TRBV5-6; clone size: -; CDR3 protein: CASSFGTSYNEQFF; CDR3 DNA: TGTGCCAGCAGCTTCGGGACTAGCTACAATGAGCAGTTCTTC
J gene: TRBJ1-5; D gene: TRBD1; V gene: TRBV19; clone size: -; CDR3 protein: CATRDRPYSNQPQHF; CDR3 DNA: TGTGCCACCCGGGACAGGCCCTATAGCAATCAGCCCCAGCATTTT
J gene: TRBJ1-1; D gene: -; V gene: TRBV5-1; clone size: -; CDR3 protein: CASSLGGLGTEAFF; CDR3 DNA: TGCGCCAGCAGCTTAGGAGGCCTGGGCACTGAAGCTTTCTTT
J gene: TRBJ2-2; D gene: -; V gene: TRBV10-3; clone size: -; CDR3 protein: CATRGRDLGELFF; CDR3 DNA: TGTGCCACCCGGGGGCGGGATCTCGGGGAGCTGTTTTTT
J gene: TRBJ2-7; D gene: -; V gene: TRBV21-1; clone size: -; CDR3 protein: CASSLTPEITYEQYF; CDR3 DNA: TGTGCCAGCAGCCTCACCCCGGAGATAACCTACGAGCAGTACTTC
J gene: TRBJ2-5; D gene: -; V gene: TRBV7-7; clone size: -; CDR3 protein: CASSLADRTETQYF; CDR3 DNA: TGTGCTAGCAGCTTAGCCGACAGGACGGAGACCCAGTACTTC
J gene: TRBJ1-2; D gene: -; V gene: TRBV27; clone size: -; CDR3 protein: CASSSGRNYGYTF; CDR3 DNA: TGTGCCAGCAGCTCCGGACGGAACTATGGCTACACCTTC
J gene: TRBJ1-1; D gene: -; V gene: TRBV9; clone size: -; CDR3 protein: CASSVGGDPEAFF; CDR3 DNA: TGTGCCAGCAGCGTAGGGGGGGATCCTGAAGCTTTCTTT
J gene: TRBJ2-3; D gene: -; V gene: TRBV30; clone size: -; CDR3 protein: CAWGRGHDSDTQYF; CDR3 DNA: TGTGCCTGGGGGAGGGGGCACGACTCCGATACGCAGTATTTT
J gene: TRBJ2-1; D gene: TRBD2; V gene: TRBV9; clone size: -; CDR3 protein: CASSQGLAGGPRNEQFF; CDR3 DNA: TGTGCCAGCAGCCAGGGACTAGCGGGAGGGCCTAGGAATGAGCAGTTCTTC
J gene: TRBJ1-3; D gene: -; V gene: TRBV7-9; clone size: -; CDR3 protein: CASSPPEGPGNTIYF; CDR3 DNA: TGTGCCAGCAGCCCGCCTGAGGGGCCGGGAAACACCATATATTTT
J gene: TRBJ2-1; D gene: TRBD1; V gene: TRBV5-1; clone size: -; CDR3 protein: CASSSDPSGGSYNEQFF; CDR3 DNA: TGCGCCAGCAGCTCTGACCCCTCAGGGGGCTCCTACAATGAGCAGTTCTTC
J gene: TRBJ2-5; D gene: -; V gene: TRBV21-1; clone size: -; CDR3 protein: CARSAGTGKETQYF; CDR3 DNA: TGTGCCAGGTCCGCAGGGACAGGGAAAGAGACCCAGTACTTC
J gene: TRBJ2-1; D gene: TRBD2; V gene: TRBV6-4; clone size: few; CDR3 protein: CASSQLAGDYNEQFF; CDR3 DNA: TGTGCCAGCAGCCAACTAGCGGGAGACTACAATGAGCAGTTCTTC
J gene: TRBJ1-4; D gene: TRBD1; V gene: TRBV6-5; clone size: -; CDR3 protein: CASSSRDRDEKLFF; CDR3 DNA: TGTGCCAGCAGTAGCCGGGACAGGGATGAAAAACTGTTTTTT
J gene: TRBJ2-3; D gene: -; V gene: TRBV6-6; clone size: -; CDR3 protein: CAISPRGTSTDTQYF; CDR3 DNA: TGTGCCATCTCCCCGCGGGGCACTAGCACAGATACGCAGTATTTT
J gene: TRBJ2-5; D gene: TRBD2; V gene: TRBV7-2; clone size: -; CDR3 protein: CASSSPGLAGGFQETQYF; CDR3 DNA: TGTGCCAGCAGCTCTCCGGGACTAGCGGGAGGATTTCAAGAGACCCAGTACTTC
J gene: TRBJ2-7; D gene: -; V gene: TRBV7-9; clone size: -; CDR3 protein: CASSPELGYEQYF; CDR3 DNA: TGTGCCAGCAGTCCCGAGTTGGGGTACGAGCAGTACTTC
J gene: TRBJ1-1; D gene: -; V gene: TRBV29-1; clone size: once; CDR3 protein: CRPQGTKNTEAFF; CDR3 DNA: TGCAGGCCCCAAGGTACCAAGAACACTGAAGCTTTCTTT
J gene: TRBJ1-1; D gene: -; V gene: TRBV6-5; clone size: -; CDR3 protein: CASSYGVGGVSTEAFF; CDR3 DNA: TGTGCCAGCAGTTACGGGGTAGGGGGTGTGAGCACTGAAGCTTTCTTT
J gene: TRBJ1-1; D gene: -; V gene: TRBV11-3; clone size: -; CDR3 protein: CASSTKNTEAFF; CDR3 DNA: TGTGCCAGCAGTACGAAGAACACTGAAGCTTTCTTT
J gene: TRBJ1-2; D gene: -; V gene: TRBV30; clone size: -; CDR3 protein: CAWSVFNYGYTF; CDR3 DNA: TGTGCCTGGAGTGTCTTCAACTATGGCTACACCTTC
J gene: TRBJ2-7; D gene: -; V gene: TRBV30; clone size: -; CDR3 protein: CAWSVGVHEQYF; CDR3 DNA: TGTGCCTGGAGTGTGGGGGTTCACGAGCAGTACTTC
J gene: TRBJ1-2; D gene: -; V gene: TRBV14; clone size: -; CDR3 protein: CASSLNPEEYGYTF; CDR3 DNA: TGTGCCAGCAGCCTTAACCCCGAGGAATATGGCTACACCTTC
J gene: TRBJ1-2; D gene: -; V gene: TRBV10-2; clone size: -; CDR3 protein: CASSTPNYGYTF; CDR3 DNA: TGCGCCAGCAGTACCCCTAACTATGGCTACACCTTC
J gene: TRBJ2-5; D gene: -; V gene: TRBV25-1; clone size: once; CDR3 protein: CASSDPRGYPQETQYF; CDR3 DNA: TGTGCCAGCAGTGACCCTCGGGGGTATCCCCAAGAAACCCAGTACTTC
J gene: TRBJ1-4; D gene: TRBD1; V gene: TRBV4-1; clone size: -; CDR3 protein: CASSLVYLIQGVNEKLFF; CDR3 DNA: TGCGCCAGCAGCCTAGTTTATCTAATACAGGGGGTAAATGAAAAACTGTTTTTT
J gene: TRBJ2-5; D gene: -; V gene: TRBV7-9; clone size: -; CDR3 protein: CASSLETGTLQETQYF; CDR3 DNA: TGTGCCAGCAGCTTAGAAACCGGGACACTCCAAGAGACCCAGTACTTC
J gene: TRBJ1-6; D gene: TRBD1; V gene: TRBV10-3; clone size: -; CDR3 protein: CAISVGGRNSPLHF; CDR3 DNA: TGTGCCATCAGTGTAGGGGGCAGAAATTCACCCCTCCACTTT
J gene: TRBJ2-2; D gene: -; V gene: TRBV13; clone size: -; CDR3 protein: CASSSRGYTGELFF; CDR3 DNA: TGTGCCAGCAGTTCTAGGGGTTACACCGGGGAGCTGTTTTTT
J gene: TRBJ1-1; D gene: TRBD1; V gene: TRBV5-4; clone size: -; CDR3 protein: CASSAGQLNTEAFF; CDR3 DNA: TGTGCCAGCAGCGCGGGACAGTTGAACACTGAAGCTTTCTTT
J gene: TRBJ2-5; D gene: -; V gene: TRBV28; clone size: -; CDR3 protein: CASSSPNSAKETQYF; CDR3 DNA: TGTGCCAGCAGTTCTCCCAATAGCGCCAAAGAGACCCAGTACTTC
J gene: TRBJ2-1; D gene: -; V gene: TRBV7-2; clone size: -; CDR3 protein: CASSLNRYNEQFF; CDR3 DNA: TGTGCCAGCAGCTTAAACAGGTACAATGAGCAGTTCTTC
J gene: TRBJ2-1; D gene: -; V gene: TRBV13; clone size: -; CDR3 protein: CASSLGGFVQFF; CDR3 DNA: TGTGCCAGCAGCTTAGGGGGGTTTGTGCAGTTCTTC
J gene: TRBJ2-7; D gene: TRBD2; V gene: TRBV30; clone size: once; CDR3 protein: CAWSGFSGDFLLGPGEQYF; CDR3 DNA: TGTGCCTGGAGTGGTTTCAGCGGGGACTTCCTACTCGGGCCGGGCGAGCAGTACTTC
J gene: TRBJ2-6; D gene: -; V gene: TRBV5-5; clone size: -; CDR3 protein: CASSKGTRASSGANVLTF; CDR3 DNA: TGTGCCAGCAGCAAGGGGACACGAGCATCCTCTGGGGCCAACGTCCTGACTTTC
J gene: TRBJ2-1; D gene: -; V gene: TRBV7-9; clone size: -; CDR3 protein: CASSLVADEQFF; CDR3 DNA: TGTGCCAGCAGCTTAGTAGCGGATGAGCAGTTCTTC
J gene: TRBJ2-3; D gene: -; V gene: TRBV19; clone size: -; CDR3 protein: CASSIPGTTDTQYF; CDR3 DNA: TGTGCCAGTAGTATTCCGGGGACGACAGATACGCAGTATTTT
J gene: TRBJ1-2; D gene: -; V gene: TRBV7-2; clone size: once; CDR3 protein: CASSLVGARGGYTF; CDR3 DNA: TGTGCCAGCAGCTTAGTGGGGGCCCGTGGGGGCTACACCTTC
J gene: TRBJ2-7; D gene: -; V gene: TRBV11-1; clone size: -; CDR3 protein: CASSLALSSYEQYF; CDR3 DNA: TGTGCCAGCAGCTTAGCCCTGAGCTCCTACGAGCAGTACTTC
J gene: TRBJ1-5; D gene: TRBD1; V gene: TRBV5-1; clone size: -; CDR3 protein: CASSLTGASNQPQHF; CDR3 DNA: TGCGCCAGCAGCCTGACAGGGGCCAGCAATCAGCCCCAGCATTTT
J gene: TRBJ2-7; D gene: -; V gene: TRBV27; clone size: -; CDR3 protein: CASSSAGPFYEQYF; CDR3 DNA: TGTGCCAGCAGTTCGGCAGGGCCTTTCTACGAGCAGTACTTC
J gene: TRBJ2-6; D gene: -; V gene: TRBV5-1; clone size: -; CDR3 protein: CASRQAVSGANVLTF; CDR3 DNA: TGCGCCAGCAGACAGGCGGTCTCTGGGGCCAACGTCCTGACTTTC
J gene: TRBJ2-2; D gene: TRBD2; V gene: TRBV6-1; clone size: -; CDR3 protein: CASSEALGLAGGPNTGELFF; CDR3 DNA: TGTGCCAGCAGTGAAGCCTTAGGACTAGCGGGGGGGCCGAACACCGGGGAGCTGTTTTTT
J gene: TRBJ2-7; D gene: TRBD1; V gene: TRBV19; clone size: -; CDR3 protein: CASSIVTGQGKYEQYF; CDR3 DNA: TGTGCCAGTAGTATAGTGACGGGACAGGGTAAATACGAGCAGTACTTC
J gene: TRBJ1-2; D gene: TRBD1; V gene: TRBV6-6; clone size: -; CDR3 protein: CASSYSTGQPYGYTF; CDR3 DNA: TGTGCCAGCAGTTACTCGACGGGACAGCCCTATGGCTACACCTTC
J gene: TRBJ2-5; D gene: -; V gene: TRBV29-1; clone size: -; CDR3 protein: CSVAPGQETQYF; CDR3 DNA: TGCAGCGTTGCTCCGGGGCAAGAGACCCAGTACTTC
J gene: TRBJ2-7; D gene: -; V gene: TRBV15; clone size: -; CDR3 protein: CATSLAPRGGTYEQYF; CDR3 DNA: TGTGCCACCAGCCTCGCCCCACGTGGTGGGACCTACGAGCAGTACTTC